The clone carrying this T cell receptor (beta chain) was counted ten times or more. Its cognate antigen is unknown. The data originate from a study of T cell repertoires in cytomegalovirus infection. Study information: From public TCR beta signatures came an indication of both CMV infection and matching HLA type. Regarding the study as a whole: The ex vivo response was dominated by HLA-C-restricted CMV-specific TCR beta clonotypes. Summed public TCR beta family frequency identified CMV carriers bearing the relevant HLA.

The V end lost 3 bases, the J end lost 5 bases, and 4 bases lay between the germline ends. The CDR3 loop spans 11 amino acids. Per the germline V gene, CDR1 is KGHSH and CDR2 is LQKENI. One entry per CDR3 protein results from TCRdb running MiXCR on the reads. This sample yields approximately 140,000 distinct CDR3 sequences, of which 5.5% to 8% are seen a single time; roughly 17% belongs to the top ten. V and J are TRBV18 and TRBJ2-5; D unclear. Sequencing used PBMCs. The origin of this receptor is a human donor in good health (CMV status not recorded). Some clones in this sample may be carry-over from other donors' samples. The CDR3 sequence: CASSPAETQYF. The CDR3 DNA sequence: TGTGCCAGCTCACCCGCGGAGACCCAGTACTTC.